This TCR beta chain was recovered during a study of T cell changes during pregnancy in multiple sclerosis (dated by TCRdb to between 2018 and 2021). With regard to the full study: The study looked at changes in the T cell repertoire across pregnancy in women with multiple sclerosis.

Counted from cysteine to phenylalanine, this CDR3 has 15 amino acids. Just CDR3 DNA is preserved here, 45 bases in frame from base 1. Ends trimmed: V by 3 bases, J by 8 bases; bases unmatched to a gene: 8. From the germline V gene, CDR1 is SGDLS and CDR2 is YYNGEE. Library preparation employed the immunoSEQ multiplex PCR assay. This is the immuneACCESS table as TCRdb keeps it, with only in-frame sequences that have V and J called. A part of the clones is gone; compared with another copy, unresolved V genes explain less than half, and the rest is unexplained. The sample data list around 40,000 clones, and around 90% of these were observed just once. Jointly, the top ten make up approximately 0.73% of the sample. Comment on this clone: Its antigen is currently not known. Base quality data are lacking; no much larger clone is found one base away.

This specimen consisted of CD4+ T cells from peripheral blood mononuclear cells, obtained before pregnancy. The clonotype comes from a female donor with multiple sclerosis, enrolled in a pregnancy study. The chain employs TRBV9 and TRBJ1-4; 9 central bases correspond to TRBD1. The nucleotide sequence reads as follows: TGTGCCAGCAGCGCCCTCACAGGGGGCTACGAAAAACTGTTTTTT. Its coded protein is CASSALTGGYEKLFF.